This T cell receptor (beta chain) derives from a study of control samples from healthy donors and cancer patients. Looked up from germline, CDR1 is SEHNR and CDR2 is FQNEAQ (reference sequence). Trimming shortened V by 5 bases and J by 2 bases, and 16 bases separated the two germline ends. This CDR3 comprises 17 residues. Sequencing was performed with immunoSEQ multiplex PCR; in TCRdb, only in-frame clones are kept and a portion is missing. Seen here are around 26,000 clones, around 86% observed once, and the top ten hold about 25%. Sequenced material: PBMCs. The sequence was obtained from a man aged 60 to 75 with colorectal cancer. The chain has TRBV7-9 and TRBJ2-6; tentative D call: TRBD1 (6 bases). The CDR3 protein is CASSIMSGATGANVLTF. The DNA of the CDR3 is TGTGCCAGCAGCATCATGTCAGGGGCAACTGGGGCCAACGTCCTGACTTTC.